This TCR beta chain was captured by sequencing in a study of cytomegalovirus exposure and HLA in healthy donors. The study, taken as a whole, reports: Analysis was performed later, and it showed HLA-associated TCR beta chains to be more clonally expanded than equally common others. Earlier findings revealed that most TCR beta V segments proved productive either about 90% or about 30% of the time.

It was healthy bone marrow donors who served as donors. On this clone itself: The antigen remains undetermined.

The PCR contained 60 Vbeta and 13 Jbeta primers. Measured with immunoSEQ multiplex PCR; TCRdb has only the in-frame clones, and not every one. The sample shows 80,000 to 100,000 clones, around 77% of them seen only once. The CDR3 sequence is 15 residues long. V lost 4 bases and J 1 base, leaving 13 bases between the germline ends. In germline, CDR1 is MGHRA, CDR2 YSYEKL. The sequence was obtained from a man aged 25-45 years in good health and CMV-seronegative. This rearrangement joins TRBV4-1 to TRBJ2-5; D is unclear. Sequencing input: PBMCs. CDR3 bases: TGCGCCAGCAGCCTGGTTACGAGTGGCCAAGAGACCCAGTACTTC. It encodes CASSLVTSGQETQYF.